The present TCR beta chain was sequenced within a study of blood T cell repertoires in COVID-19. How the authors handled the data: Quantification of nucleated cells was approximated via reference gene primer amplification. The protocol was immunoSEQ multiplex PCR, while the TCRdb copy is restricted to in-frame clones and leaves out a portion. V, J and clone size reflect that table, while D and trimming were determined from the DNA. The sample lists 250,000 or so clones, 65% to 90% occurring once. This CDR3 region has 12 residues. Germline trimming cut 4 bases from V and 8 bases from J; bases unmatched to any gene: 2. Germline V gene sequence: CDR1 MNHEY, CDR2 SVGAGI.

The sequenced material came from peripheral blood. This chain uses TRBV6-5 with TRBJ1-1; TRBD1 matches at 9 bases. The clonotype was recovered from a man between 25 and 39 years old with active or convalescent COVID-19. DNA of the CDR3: TGTGCCAGCAGTTCACAGGGGGCGGAAGCTTTCTTT. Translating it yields CASSSQGAEAFF.